Shown below are 2 T cell receptor beta chains from a single sample sequenced in a study of cytomegalovirus exposure and HLA in healthy donors. The primer mix had 60 Vbeta and 13 Jbeta primers. Data came from immunoSEQ multiplex PCR; TCRdb stores just in-frame clones and leaves some out. The sample has 180,000 or so clones; 76% are singletons. The sequenced sample consisted of PBMCs. These receptors came from a man between 18 and 35 years old in good health and CMV-seronegative.

The CDR3 protein is CASSRTFANRNSPLHF. The CDR3 bases are TGCGCCAGCAGCCGGACATTCGCGAATCGAAATTCACCCCTCCACTTT. The gene calls are TRBV4-1 and TRBJ1-6; D is perhaps TRBD1 (5 bases). The CDR3 is made up of 16 amino acids. The V and J ends lost 4 bases and 7 bases respectively, with 17 bases between them. Germline V gene lookup returns CDR1 MGHRA and CDR2 YSYEKL.

This chain connects TRBV11-1 to TRBJ1-1; 10 nucleotides match TRBD1. Germline lookup yields CDR1 SGHAT and CDR2 FQDESV (reference sequence). The CDR3 totals 16 residues. V shed 5 bases and J 5 bases; nucleotides not matched to a gene: 11. DNA for the CDR3: TGTGCCAGCAGCCCGGCCCGACAGGGGGCCTGGACTGAAGCTTTCTTT. Its translation: CASSPARQGAWTEAFF. Variable domain in full (rest from reference TRBV11-1 and TRBJ1-1): EAEVAQSPRYKITEKSQAVAFWCDPISGHATLYWYRQILGQGPELLVQFQDESVVDDSQLPKDRFSAERLKGVDSTLKIQPAELGDSAMYLCASSPARQGAWTEAFFGQGTRLTVV.